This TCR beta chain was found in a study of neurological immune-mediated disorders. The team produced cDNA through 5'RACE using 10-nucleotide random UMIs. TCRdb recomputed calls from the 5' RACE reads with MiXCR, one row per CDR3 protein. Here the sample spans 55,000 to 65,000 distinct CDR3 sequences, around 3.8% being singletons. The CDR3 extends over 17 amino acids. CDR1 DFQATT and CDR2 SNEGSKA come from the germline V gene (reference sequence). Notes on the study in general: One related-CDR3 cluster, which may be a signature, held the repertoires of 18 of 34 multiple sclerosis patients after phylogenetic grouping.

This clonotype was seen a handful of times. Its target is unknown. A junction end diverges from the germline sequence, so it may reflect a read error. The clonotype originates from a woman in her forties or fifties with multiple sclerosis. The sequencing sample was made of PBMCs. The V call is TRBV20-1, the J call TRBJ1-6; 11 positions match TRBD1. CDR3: CSARAPGQGALNSPLNF. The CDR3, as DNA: TGCAGTGCTAGAGCTCCCGGACAGGGGGCCCTTAATTCACCCCTCAACTTT.